The sequence of this T cell receptor (beta chain) was determined in a study of shared clonotypes between healthy human individuals. Study results and limitations: Donors were few, which limited the genetic and exposure-history diversity represented. Of the naive CD4 clonotypes, around 4.7% were shared across a handful of donors.

Sequenced by immunoSEQ multiplex PCR; TCRdb stores in-frame clones only, minus some. This sample yields a few hundred thousand clones, of which nearly 97% are seen a single time; 0.085% to 0.11% belongs to the top ten. It was CD45RO-negative cells, positively selected for CCR7, that made up naive CD8 cells, with terminally differentiated effector memory CD45RA+ cells excluded. As to this clone: Its antigen is currently unknown.

Deletions cut 5 bases from V and 8 bases from J, with 12 bases between. The germline CDR1 and CDR2 sequences are MDHEN and SYDVKM. CDR3 length: 13 amino acids. This chain links TRBV28 with TRBJ1-4; D gene unclear. This clonotype originated in a woman aged 25 to 45 in good health. The material sequenced was naive CD8+ T cells sorted from blood. CDR3 bases: TGTGCCAGCAGTATGATTCTGCGGGAAAAACTGTTTTTT. Protein product: CASSMILREKLFF.